A single sample is the source of the 9 T cell receptor beta chains below, sequenced in a study of T cells in Graves' hyperthyroidism and ophthalmopathy. RNA transcripts gave rise to amplified TCR beta CDR3 regions. First-round RT-PCR with HTBI primers amplified the TCR CDR3 region. TCRdb reprocessed the multiplex PCR reads via MiXCR and lists one record per CDR3 protein. The sample holds hundreds of thousands of distinct CDR3 sequences, 45% seen once. The sample consisted of peripheral blood or thyroid tissue (not recorded which). The receptors here all came from an adult man with Graves' disease, either hyperthyroidism or ophthalmopathy (not recorded which).

The chain carries TRBV7-9 and TRBJ2-7; 9 bases match TRBD1. This CDR3 has 15 amino acids. V shed 8 bases and J 6 bases; nucleotides not matched to a gene: 14. Germline V gives CDR1 SEHNR, CDR2 FQNEAQ (reference sequence). The CDR3 DNA reads TGTGCCAGCTCACCGAAACGGGACAGGGAGGGCGAGCAGTACTTC. Translation: CASSPKRDREGEQYF.

As for this clonotype: The CDR3 carries no conserved terminal phenylalanine or tryptophan, so it likely arises from a read error. The chain links TRBV2 to TRBJ2-6, with TRBD1 matching over 7 bases. The CDR3 length is 15 residues. CDR1 is SNHLY, CDR2 FYNNEI, per germline. V was clipped by 3 bases and J by 3 bases; unmatched bases: 2. The CDR3 DNA reads TGTGCCAGCAGTGAGACAGGGCTTGGGGCCAACGTCCTGACTCCA. It is translated as CASSETGLGANVLTP.

The sample holds a few counts of this clonotype. This chain joins TRBV12-3 or TRBV12-4 and TRBJ2-7; no definite D call. The CDR3 totals 13 residues. Trimming shortened V by 3 bases and J by 4 bases, and 10 bases separated the two germline ends. CDR3 DNA sequence: TGTGCCAGCAGTTTCGGGCACGGATACGAGCAGTACTTC. Protein: CASSFGHGYEQYF.

This clonotype was seen more than once but under ten times. This rearrangement joins TRBV20-1 to TRBJ1-5, with 9 bases aligning to TRBD1. CDR3 length: 16 residues. CDR1 is DFQATT, CDR2 SNEGSKA, per germline (reference sequence). J gave up 2 bases and V 0 bases, and 5 bases lay outside the gene matches. The CDR3 here is CSARDIGTGRNQPQHF. The DNA of the CDR3 is TGCAGTGCTAGAGATATCGGGACAGGGCGCAATCAGCCCCAGCATTTT.

The sample holds a few counts of this clonotype. The chain recombines TRBV14 with TRBJ1-1; 9 bases are shared with TRBD1. Trimming removed 3 bases from V and 2 bases from J; junction bases left unmatched: 4. In germline, CDR1 is SGHDN, CDR2 FVKESK. The length of the CDR3 is 15 residues. The DNA for the CDR3 is TGTGCCAGCAGCCACCCCACAGGGGGCAACACTGAAGCTTTCTTT. Amino acid sequence: CASSHPTGGNTEAFF.

This rearrangement joins TRBV7-9 to TRBJ2-2; TRBD1 or TRBD2 may be the D gene (5 bases each). The CDR3 is 14 residues long. Trimming took 6 bases from V and 4 from J, leaving 12 bases between them. The germline CDR1 and CDR2 sequences are SEHNR and FQNEAQ (reference sequence). This CDR3 is CASRLGTGTGELFF. CDR3 nucleotides: TGTGCCAGCAGACTGGGGACGGGCACCGGGGAGCTGTTTTTT.

This chain connects TRBV6-1 to TRBJ2-2; 14 bases align to TRBD2. The V segment lost 8 bases and the J segment 7 bases; nucleotides outside the gene matches: 12. This CDR3 comprises 17 residues. Germline V lookup: CDR1 MNHNS, CDR2 SASEGT. The CDR3: CASRRLAGGPAVGELFF. The CDR3 region has the DNA TGTGCCAGCCGAAGACTAGCGGGAGGGCCGGCAGTCGGGGAGCTGTTTTTT.

This sequence joins TRBV15 and TRBJ2-7; the match to TRBD2 covers 12 bases. V lost 0 bases and J lost 4; bases outside the gene matches: 4. The germline gives CDR1 LNHNV, CDR2 YYDKDF (reference sequence). The CDR3 is made up of 16 amino acids. This CDR3 reads CATSRDTSGGTYEQYF. Written as DNA, the CDR3 is TGTGCCACCAGCAGAGATACTAGCGGGGGGACATACGAGCAGTACTTC.

As regards this clonotype: At one end, the junction sequence differs from germline, possibly due to a read error. The rearrangement joins TRBV10-3 to TRBJ2-7; no reliable D call. This CDR3 has 14 residues. Germline values: CDR1 ENHRY, CDR2 SYGVKD. CDR3 coding DNA: TGTGCCAGCAGTTCCCTGGATAACTCCTACGAGCAGTACTTC. Encoded protein: CASSSLDNSYEQYF.